Below, 8 T cell receptor beta chains from the same sample are listed, as sequenced in a study of OX40 agonist ivuxolimab in advanced cancers. Sequencing used immunoSEQ multiplex PCR; TCRdb keeps in-frame clones, though not all of them. This sample has approximately 33,000 clones, with 85% to 95% found just once. This specimen was CD4+ or CD8+ T cells sorted from blood, taken in a trial of the OX40 agonist ivuxolimab. The receptors originated from an adult with an advanced solid tumor such as melanoma, head and neck, liver or kidney cancer.

This chain links TRBV7-9 with TRBJ2-1, with 8 bases identical to TRBD1. V lost 7 bases, J lost 12 bases, and 14 bases stayed unmatched. The length of the CDR3 is 14 residues. Germline V lookup: CDR1 SEHNR, CDR2 FQNEAQ (reference sequence). CDR3 in amino acids: CASTGQGLSVGQFF. The CDR3 nucleotides are TGTGCCAGCACCGGACAGGGTTTATCTGTTGGGCAGTTCTTC.

CDR3 region: CASSPGPYNSPLHF. The CDR3 DNA sequence: TGTGCCAGCAGCCCCGGTCCTTATAATTCACCCCTCCACTTT. The J gene is TRBJ1-6, the V gene TRBV11-2; no clear D gene. Between the trimmed V and J ends, which lost 5 bases and 4 bases, there was a span of 9 bases. This CDR3 comprises 14 residues. Germline CDR1 and CDR2: SGHAT and FQNNGV.

The chain employs TRBV19 and TRBJ1-1; D unresolved. Germline CDR1 LNHDA, CDR2 SQIVND (reference sequence). This CDR3 is built from 13 residues. The V end was cut by 2 bases, the J end by 0 bases, with 4 bases between. CDR3 DNA: TGTGCCAGTAGTATACTGATGAACACTGAAGCTTTCTTT. It translates to CASSILMNTEAFF.

The V and J genes are TRBV2 and TRBJ2-7, with D possibly being TRBD1 (6 bases). Germline CDR1 SNHLY, CDR2 FYNNEI. V lost 1 base and J 4 bases, leaving 11 bases between the germline ends. The CDR3 consists of 14 residues. The CDR3 nucleotides are TGTGCCAGCAGTGAAGGCACAGGGCCGTACGAGCAGTACTTC. The encoded protein is CASSEGTGPYEQYF.

CDR3 residues: CASSVLQGGIDEQYF. The CDR3 DNA follows: TGCGCCAGCAGTGTTTTACAGGGGGGTATAGACGAGCAGTACTTC. V gene TRBV10-2 combines with J gene TRBJ2-7; 8 bases agree with TRBD1. The CDR3 spans 15 residues. The trim removed 4 bases at V and 5 bases at J, leaving 10 bases unmatched. Germline CDR1 and CDR2: WSHSY and SAAADI.

This clone was seen a few times. The genes are TRBV9 and TRBJ2-7, with a weak D call TRBD1 (6 bases). Germline V gene sequence: CDR1 SGDLS, CDR2 YYNGEE. Trimming removed 0 bases from V and 3 bases from J, with 16 bases in between. This CDR3 has 16 amino acids. The CDR3 sequence: CASSVAGTRRFYEQYF. CDR3 nucleotide sequence: TGTGCCAGCAGCGTAGCAGGGACACGAAGATTCTACGAGCAGTACTTC.

This chain uses TRBV14 with TRBJ2-7, with 11 bases identical to TRBD2. Germline V gene lookup returns CDR1 SGHDN and CDR2 FVKESK. The CDR3 is 15 residues long. V lost 4 bases and J lost 1; bases outside the gene matches: 3. The chain's CDR3 is CASSRLAGNSYEQYF. CDR3 DNA sequence: TGTGCCAGCAGCCGACTAGCGGGGAATTCCTACGAGCAGTACTTC.

This chain joins TRBV5-4 and TRBJ2-7; maybe TRBD2 (5 bases). CDR3 size: 14 residues. Looked up from germline, CDR1 is SGHNT and CDR2 is YYREEE (reference sequence). V was cut by 0 bases and J by 1 base, with 8 bases left in between. CDR3 in DNA: TGTGCCAGCAGCTTGGCGACGGGATCCTACGAGCAGTACTTC. Protein product: CASSLATGSYEQYF. Together with reference TRBV5-4 and TRBJ2-7, the CDR3 gives the full variable domain: ETGVTQSPTHLIKTRGQQVTLRCSSQSGHNTVSWYQQALGQGPQFIFQYYREEENGRGNFPPRFSGLQFPNYSSELNVNALELDDSALYLCASSLATGSYEQYFGPGTRLTVT.